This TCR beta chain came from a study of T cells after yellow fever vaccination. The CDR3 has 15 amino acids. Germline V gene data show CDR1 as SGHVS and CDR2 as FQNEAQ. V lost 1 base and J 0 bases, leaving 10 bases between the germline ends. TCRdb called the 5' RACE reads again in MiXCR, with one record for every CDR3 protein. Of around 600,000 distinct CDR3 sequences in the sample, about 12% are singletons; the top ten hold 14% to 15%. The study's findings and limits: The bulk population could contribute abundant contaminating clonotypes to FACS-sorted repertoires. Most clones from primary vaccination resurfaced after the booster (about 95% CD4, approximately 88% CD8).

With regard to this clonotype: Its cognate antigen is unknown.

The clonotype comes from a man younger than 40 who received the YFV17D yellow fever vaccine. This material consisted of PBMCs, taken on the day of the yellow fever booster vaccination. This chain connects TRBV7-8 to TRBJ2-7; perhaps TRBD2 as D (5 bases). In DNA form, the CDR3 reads TGTGCCAGCAGCTTAGTTGAGGGAGTCTCCTACGAGCAGTACTTC. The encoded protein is CASSLVEGVSYEQYF.